This record concerns one TCR beta chain sequence. Sequenced by immunoSEQ multiplex PCR; TCRdb stores in-frame clones only, minus some. Of about 140,000 clones in the sample, less than 90% were seen once. Enrollees, about 18 to 95 years old, lived in approximately 25 US areas. The entry originates in a study of blood T cell repertoires in COVID-19. The receptor's source is a man in his forties with acute COVID-19. The sample was PBMCs or T cells enriched from blood (not recorded which).

The CDR3 region is CASHRGGYTF. CDR3 nucleotides: TGTGCCTCACACAGGGGTGGCTACACCTTC. The chain carries TRBV30 and TRBJ1-2, with 7 bases fitting TRBD1. The germline V gene encodes CDR1 GTSNPN and CDR2 SVGIG (reference sequence). CDR3 size: 10 residues. With 7 bases clipped from V and 7 bases from J, the junction kept 3 bases outside the gene matches.